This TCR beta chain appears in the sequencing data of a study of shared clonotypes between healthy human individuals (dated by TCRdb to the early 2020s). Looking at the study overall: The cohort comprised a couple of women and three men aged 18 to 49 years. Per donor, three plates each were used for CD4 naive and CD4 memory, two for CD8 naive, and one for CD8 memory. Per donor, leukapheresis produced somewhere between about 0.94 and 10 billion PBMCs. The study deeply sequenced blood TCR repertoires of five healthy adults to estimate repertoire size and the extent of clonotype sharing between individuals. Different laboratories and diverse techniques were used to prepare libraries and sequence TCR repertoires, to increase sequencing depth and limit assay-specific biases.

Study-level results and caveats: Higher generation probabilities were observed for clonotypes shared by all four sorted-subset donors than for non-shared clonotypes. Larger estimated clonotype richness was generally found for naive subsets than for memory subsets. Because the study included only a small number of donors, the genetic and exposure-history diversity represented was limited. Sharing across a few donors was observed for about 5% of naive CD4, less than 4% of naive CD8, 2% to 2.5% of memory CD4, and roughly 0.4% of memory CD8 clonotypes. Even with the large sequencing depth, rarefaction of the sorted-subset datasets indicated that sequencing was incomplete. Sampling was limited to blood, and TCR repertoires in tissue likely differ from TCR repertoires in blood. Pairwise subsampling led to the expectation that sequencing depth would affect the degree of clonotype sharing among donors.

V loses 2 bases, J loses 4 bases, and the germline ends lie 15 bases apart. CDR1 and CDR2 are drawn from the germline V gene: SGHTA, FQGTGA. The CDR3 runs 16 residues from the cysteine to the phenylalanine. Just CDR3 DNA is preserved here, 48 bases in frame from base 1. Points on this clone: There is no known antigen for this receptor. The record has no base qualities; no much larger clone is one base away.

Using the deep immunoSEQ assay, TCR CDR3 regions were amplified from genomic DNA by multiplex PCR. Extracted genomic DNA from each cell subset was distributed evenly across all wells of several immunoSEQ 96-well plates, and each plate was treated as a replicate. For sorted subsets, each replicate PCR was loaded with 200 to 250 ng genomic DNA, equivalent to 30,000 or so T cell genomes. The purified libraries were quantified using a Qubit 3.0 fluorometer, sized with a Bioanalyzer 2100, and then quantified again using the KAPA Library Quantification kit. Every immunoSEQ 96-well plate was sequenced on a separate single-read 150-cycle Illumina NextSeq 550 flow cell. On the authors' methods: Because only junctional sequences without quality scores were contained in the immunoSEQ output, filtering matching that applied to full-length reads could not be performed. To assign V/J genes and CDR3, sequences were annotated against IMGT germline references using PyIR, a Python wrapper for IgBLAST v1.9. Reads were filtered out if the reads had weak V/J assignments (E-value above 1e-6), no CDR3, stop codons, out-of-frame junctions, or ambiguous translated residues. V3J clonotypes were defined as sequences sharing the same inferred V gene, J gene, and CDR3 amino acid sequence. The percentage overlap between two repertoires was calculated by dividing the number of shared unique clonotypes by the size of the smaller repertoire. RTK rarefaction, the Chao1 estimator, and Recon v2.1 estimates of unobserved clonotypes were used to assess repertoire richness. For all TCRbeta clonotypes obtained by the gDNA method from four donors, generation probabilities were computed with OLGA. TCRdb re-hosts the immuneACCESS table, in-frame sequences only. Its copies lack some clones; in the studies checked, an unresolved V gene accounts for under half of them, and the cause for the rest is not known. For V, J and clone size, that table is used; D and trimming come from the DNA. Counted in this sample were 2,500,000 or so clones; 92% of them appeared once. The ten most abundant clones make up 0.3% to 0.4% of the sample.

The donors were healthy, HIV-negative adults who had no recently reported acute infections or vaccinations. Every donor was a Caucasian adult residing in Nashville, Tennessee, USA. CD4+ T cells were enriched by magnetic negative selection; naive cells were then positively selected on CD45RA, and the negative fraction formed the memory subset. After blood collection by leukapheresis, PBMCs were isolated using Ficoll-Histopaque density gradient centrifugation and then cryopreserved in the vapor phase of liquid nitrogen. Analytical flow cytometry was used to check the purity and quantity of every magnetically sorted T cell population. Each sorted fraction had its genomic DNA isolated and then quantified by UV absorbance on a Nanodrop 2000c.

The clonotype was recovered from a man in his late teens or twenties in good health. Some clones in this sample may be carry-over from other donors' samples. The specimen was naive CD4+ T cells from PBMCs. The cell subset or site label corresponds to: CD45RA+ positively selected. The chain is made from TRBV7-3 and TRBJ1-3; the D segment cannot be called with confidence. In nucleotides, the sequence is TGTGCCAGCAGCTTACAAGGGCCGTCGGTAGGAAACACCATATATTTT. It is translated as CASSLQGPSVGNTIYF.